This TCR beta chain was captured in a study of blood T cell repertoires in COVID-19. On the study more broadly: T cells, B-cell-depleted T cells, or PBMCs provided the cDNA or gDNA that served as material.

The table came from immunoSEQ multiplex PCR; TCRdb's copy has only in-frame clones and leaves some out. The sample consists of 400,000 to 450,000 clones, approximately 89% of them appearing once. CDR1 is SGDLS and CDR2 is YYNGEE in the germline V gene. This CDR3 comprises 16 residues. V lost 0 bases and J lost 8; bases outside the gene matches: 11. The rearrangement links TRBV9 to TRBJ2-4; 7 bases match TRBD2. Material: peripheral blood. This TCR was sampled from a woman aged 40 to 55 with COVID-19, enrolled during active disease. The CDR3 DNA sequence: TGTGCCAGCAGCGTAGGACTGCGGGGGTCACTCGACATTCAGTACTTC. Translated: CASSVGLRGSLDIQYF.